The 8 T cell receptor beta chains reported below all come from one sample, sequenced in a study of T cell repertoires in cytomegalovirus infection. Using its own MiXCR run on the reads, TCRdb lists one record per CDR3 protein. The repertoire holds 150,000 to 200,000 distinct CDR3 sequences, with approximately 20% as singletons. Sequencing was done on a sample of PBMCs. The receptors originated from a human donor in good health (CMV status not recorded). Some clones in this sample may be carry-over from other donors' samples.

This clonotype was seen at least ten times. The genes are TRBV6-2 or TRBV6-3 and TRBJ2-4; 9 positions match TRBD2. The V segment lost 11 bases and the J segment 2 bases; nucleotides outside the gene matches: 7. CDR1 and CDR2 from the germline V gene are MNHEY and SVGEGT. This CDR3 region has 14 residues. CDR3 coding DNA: TGTGCCGGTAGCGGGAGAGGAACCAAAAACATTCAGTACTTC. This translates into CAGSGRGTKNIQYF.

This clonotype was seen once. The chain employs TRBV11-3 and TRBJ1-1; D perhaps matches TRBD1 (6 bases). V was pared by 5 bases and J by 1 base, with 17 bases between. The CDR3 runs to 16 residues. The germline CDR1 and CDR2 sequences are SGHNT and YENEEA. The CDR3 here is CASSHAVGARNTEAFF. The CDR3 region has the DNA TGTGCCAGCAGCCACGCCGTGGGGGCACGGAACACTGAAGCTTTCTTT. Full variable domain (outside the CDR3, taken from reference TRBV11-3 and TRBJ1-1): EAGVVQSPRYKIIEKKQPVAFWCNPISGHNTLYWYLQNLGQGPELLIRYENEEAVDDSQLPKDRFSAERLKGVDSTLKIQPAELGDSAVYLCASSHAVGARNTEAFFGQGTRLTVV.

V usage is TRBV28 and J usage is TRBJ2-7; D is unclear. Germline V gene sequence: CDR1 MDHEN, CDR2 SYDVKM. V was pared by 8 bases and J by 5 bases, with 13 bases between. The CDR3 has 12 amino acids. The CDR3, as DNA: TGTGCCAGCCGGGCGGTCGTGGACGAGCAGTACTTC. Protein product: CASRAVVDEQYF.

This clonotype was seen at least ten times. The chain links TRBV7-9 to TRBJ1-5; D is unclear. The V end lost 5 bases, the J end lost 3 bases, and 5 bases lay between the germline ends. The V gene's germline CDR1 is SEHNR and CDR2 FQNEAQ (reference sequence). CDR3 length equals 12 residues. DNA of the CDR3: TGTGCCAGCAGCACCTACAATCAGCCCCAGCATTTT. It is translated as CASSTYNQPQHF.

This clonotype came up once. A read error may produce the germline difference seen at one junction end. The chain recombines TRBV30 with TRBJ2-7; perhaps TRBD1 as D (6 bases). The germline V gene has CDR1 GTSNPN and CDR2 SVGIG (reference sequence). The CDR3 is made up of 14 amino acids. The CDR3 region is CAWKGHLSSYGQYF. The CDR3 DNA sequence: TGTGCCTGGAAGGGACACTTGAGCTCCTACGGGCAGTACTTC. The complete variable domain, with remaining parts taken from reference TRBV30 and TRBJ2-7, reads SQTIHQWPATLVQPVGSPLSLECTVEGTSNPNLYWYRQAAGRGLQLLFYSVGIGQISSEVPQNLSASRPQDRQFILSSKKLLLSDSGFYLCAWKGHLSSYGQYFGPGTRLTVT.

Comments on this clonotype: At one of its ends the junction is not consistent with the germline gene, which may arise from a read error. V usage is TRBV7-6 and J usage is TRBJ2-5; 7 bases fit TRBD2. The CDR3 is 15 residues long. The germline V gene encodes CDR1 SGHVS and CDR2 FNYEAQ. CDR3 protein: CASSFGGGIGETQYF. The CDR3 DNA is TGTGCTAGCAGCTTCGGGGGAGGGATAGGAGAGACCCAGTACTTC.

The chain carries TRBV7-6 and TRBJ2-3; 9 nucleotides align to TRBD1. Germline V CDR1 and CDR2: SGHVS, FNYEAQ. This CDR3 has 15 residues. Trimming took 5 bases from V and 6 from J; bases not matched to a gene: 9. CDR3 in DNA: TGTGCCAGCAGCCGGGACAGGGTGTTCTCCGATACGCAGTATTTT. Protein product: CASSRDRVFSDTQYF.

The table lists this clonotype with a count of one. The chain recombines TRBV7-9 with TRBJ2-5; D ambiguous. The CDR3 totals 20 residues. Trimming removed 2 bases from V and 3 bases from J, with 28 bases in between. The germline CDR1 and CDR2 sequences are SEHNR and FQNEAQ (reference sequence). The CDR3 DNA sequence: TGTGCCAGCAGCTTAATTCATTCATCGTTACGGCAGGTCTTTAAAGAGACCCAGTACTTC. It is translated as CASSLIHSSLRQVFKETQYF.